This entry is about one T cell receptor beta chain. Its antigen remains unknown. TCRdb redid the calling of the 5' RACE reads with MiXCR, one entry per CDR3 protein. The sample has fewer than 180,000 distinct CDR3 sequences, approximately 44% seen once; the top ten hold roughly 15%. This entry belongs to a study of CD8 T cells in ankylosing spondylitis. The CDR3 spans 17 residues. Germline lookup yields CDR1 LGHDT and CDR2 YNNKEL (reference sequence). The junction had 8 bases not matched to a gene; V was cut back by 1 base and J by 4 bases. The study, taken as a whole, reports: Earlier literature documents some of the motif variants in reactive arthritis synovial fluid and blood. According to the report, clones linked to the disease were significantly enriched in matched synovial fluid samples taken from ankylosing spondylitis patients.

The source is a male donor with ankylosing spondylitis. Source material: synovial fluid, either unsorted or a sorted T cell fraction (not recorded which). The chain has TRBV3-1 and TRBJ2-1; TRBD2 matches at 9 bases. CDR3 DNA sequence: TGTGCCAGCAGCCAAGGGCGTAGCGGGAGAGATTACAATGAGCAGTTCTTC. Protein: CASSQGRSGRDYNEQFF.